This TCR beta chain was documented in a study of blood T cell repertoires in COVID-19. Study context: COVID-19 samples, acute and convalescent, were from the United States, Italy and Spain.

CDR1 is LNHDA and CDR2 is SQIVND in the germline V gene (reference sequence). The CDR3 length is 16 residues. The trim removed 6 bases at V and 5 bases at J, leaving 12 bases unmatched. Seattle's cohort entered during active infection and was followed longitudinally. Original data processing: By means of reference gene primer amplification, nucleated cell counts were estimated. Sequenced by immunoSEQ multiplex PCR; TCRdb stores in-frame clones only, minus some. For V, J and clone size, that table is used; D and trimming come from the DNA. The sample contains some 49,000 clones, about 86% of which appear only once.

The chain uses TRBV19 and TRBJ2-5; 10 nucleotides agree with TRBD1. The origin of this receptor is a woman over 75 with COVID-19, enrolled during active disease. The specimen sequenced was peripheral blood. The CDR3 DNA reads as TGTGCCAGTAGCCGAGCAGACAGGGGGCATGGGGAGACCCAGTACTTC. Translation: CASSRADRGHGETQYF.